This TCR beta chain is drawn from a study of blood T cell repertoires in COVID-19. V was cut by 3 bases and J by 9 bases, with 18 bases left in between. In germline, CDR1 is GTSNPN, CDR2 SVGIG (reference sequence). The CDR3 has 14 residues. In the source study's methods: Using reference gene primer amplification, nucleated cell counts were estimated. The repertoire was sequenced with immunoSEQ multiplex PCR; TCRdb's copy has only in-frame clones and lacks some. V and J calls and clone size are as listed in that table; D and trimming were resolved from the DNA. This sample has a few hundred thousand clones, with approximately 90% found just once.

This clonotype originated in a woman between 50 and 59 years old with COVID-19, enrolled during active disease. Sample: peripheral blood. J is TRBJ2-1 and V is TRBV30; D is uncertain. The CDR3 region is CAWRTITRRGEQFF. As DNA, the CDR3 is TGTGCCTGGAGGACAATCACCCGGCGTGGTGAGCAGTTCTTC.